Each of the 4 T cell receptor beta chains below was sequenced from the same sample in a study of regulatory T cells in long-lasting Graves disease. This sample's time point: newly diagnosed GD, antithyroid drugs for less than 3 months. From RNA extracted from PBMCs, the TCR library was made. iRepertoire HTBI primers and Arm-PCR of CDR3 regions built TCR beta libraries. Each CDR3 protein is one row after TCRdb ran MiXCR on the multiplex PCR reads. The sample lists 540,000 or so distinct CDR3 sequences; about 13% were seen once. This same sample was also part of a study on T cells in Graves' hyperthyroidism and ophthalmopathy.

This material consisted of peripheral blood mononuclear cells (PBMCs), taken at new diagnosis, from a patient treated with antithyroid drugs. The receptors derive from a man younger than 45 with Graves disease.

This clonotype was seen ten or more times. The V call is TRBV6-1, the J call TRBJ2-3; possibly TRBD1 or TRBD2 for D (6 bases each). The CDR3 loop spans 15 amino acids. Trimming took off 6 bases at V and 6 bases at J, with 19 bases between the two ends. Germline V gene lookup returns CDR1 MNHNS and CDR2 SASEGT. CDR3 bases: TGTGCCAGCAGGACTCTGGGACTGCAGGGGGATACGCAGTATTTT. Encoded protein: CASRTLGLQGDTQYF.

The genes are TRBV25-1 and TRBJ1-5, with D unresolved. V gave up 6 bases and J gave up 3 bases, with 12 bases separating them. CDR3 length: 14 amino acids. The germline V gene encodes CDR1 MGHDK and CDR2 SYGVNS. Here the CDR3 DNA reads TGTGCCAGCAGCGAAGTGGGGAACAATCAGCCCCAGCATTTT. This gives the protein CASSEVGNNQPQHF.

This clonotype was seen repeatedly, ten times or more. The chain uses TRBV10-3 and TRBJ2-5, with 11 bases identical to TRBD2. The CDR3 is made up of 16 amino acids. The germline V gene encodes CDR1 ENHRY and CDR2 SYGVKD. Trimming took 6 bases from V and 2 from J; bases not matched to a gene: 8. This chain's CDR3 is CAIRGTSGTEQETQYF. CDR3 DNA: TGTGCCATCAGGGGGACTAGCGGTACGGAACAAGAGACCCAGTACTTC.

This clonotype was found many times. This chain connects TRBV6-8 to TRBJ2-7; no firm D call. The length of the CDR3 is 16 residues. CDR1 MNHGY and CDR2 SAAAGT come from the germline V gene. V was trimmed by 3 bases and J by 5 bases, leaving 20 bases between them. CDR3 in amino acids: CASSYLTVLDTHEQYF. The CDR3 nucleotides read TGTGCCAGCAGTTATCTAACGGTGCTAGACACCCACGAGCAGTACTTC.